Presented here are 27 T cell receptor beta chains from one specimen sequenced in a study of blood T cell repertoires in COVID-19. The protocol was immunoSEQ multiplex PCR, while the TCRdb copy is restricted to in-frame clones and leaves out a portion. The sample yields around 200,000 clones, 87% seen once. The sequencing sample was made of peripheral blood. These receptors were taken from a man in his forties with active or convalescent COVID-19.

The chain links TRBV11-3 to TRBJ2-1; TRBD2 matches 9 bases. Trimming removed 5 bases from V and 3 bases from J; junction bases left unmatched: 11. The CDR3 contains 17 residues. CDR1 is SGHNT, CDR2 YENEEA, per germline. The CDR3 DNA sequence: TGTGCCAGCAGCCGATACTCCGGGACTAGCAACTACAATGAGCAGTTCTTC. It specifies CASSRYSGTSNYNEQFF.

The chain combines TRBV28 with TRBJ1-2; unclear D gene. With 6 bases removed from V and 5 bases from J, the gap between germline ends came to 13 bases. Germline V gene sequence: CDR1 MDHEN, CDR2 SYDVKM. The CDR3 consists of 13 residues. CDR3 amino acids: CASSPGTRYGYTF. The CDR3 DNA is TGTGCCAGCAGCCCAGGAACCCGTTATGGCTACACCTTC.

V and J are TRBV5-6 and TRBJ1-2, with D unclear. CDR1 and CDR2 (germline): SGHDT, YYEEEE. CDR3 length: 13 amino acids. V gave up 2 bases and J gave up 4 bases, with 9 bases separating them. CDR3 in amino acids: CASSLREGYGYTF. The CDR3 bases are TGTGCCAGCAGCTTAAGGGAGGGCTATGGCTACACCTTC.

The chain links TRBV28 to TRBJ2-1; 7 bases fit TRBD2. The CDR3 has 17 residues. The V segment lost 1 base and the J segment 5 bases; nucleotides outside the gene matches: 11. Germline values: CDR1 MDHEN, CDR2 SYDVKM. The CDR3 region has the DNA TGTGCCAGCAGTTTATACCTAGAGGTCGGGAGGCACAATGAGCAGTTCTTC. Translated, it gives CASSLYLEVGRHNEQFF. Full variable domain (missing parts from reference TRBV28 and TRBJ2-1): DVKVTQSSRYLVKRTGEKVFLECVQDMDHENMFWYRQDPGLGLRLIYFSYDVKMKEKGDIPEGYSVSREKKERFSLILESASTNQTSMYLCASSLYLEVGRHNEQFFGPGTRLTVL.

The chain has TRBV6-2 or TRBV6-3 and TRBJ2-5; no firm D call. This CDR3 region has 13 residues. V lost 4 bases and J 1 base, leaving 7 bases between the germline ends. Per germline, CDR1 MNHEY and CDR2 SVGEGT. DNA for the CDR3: TGTGCCAGCAGTTCACAACCCCAAGAGACCCAGTACTTC. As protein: CASSSQPQETQYF.

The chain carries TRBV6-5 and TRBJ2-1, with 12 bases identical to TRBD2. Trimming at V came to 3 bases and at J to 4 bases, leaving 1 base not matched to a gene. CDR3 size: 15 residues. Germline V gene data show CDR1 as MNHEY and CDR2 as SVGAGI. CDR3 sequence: CASSYGTSGYNEQFF. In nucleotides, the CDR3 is TGTGCCAGCAGTTATGGGACTAGCGGGTACAATGAGCAGTTCTTC.

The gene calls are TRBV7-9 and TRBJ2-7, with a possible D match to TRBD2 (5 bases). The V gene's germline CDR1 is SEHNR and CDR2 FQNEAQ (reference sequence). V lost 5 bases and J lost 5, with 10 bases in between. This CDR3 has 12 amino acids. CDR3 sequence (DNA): TGTGCCAGCAGCCGGGGAACAGACGAGCAGTACTTC. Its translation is CASSRGTDEQYF.

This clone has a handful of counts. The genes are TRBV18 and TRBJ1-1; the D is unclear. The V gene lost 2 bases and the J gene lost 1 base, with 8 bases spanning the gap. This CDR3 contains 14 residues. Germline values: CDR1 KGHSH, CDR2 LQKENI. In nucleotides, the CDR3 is TGTGCCAGCTCACCATTCTCCAGGAACACTGAAGCTTTCTTT. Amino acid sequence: CASSPFSRNTEAFF.

DNA for the CDR3: TGTGCCAGCTCACCGGGAGGACAGGGGAGGGATGGCTACACCTTC. This translates into CASSPGGQGRDGYTF. This rearrangement joins TRBV18 to TRBJ1-2, with TRBD1 matching 9 bases. This CDR3 spans 15 amino acids. Germline V gene lookup returns CDR1 KGHSH and CDR2 LQKENI. Trimming took 3 bases from V and 6 from J; bases not matched to a gene: 8.

This CDR3 reads CASSGGRGYEQYF. The CDR3 DNA sequence: TGTGCCAGCAGTGGAGGACGGGGCTACGAGCAGTACTTC. The chain links TRBV6-6 to TRBJ2-7; possible D gene TRBD2, 5 bases. The V end lost 5 bases, the J end lost 3 bases, and 11 bases lay between the germline ends. Germline-derived CDR1 and CDR2 are MNHNY and SVGAGI (reference sequence). This CDR3 has 13 amino acids.

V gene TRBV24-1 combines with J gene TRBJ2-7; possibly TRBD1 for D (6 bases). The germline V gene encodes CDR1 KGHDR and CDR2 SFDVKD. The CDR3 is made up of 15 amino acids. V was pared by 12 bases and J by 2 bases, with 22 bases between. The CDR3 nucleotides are TGTGCCTCCAAATGGGGGATAGGGGGTACCTACGAGCAGTACTTC. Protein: CASKWGIGGTYEQYF.

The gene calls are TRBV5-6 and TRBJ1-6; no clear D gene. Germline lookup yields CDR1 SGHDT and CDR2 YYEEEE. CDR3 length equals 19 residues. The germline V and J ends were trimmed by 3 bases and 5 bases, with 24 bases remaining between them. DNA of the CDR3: TGTGCCAGCAGCTCGTATTACCAGACCAAGGCGGAACATAATTCACCCCTCCACTTT. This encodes CASSSYYQTKAEHNSPLHF.

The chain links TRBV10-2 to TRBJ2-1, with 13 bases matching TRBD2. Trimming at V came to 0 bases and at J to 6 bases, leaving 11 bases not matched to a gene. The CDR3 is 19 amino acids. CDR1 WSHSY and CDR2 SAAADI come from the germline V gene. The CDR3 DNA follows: TGCGCCAGCAGTGAGTCGTTACTAGCGGGAGGGCCCCAGATCAATGAGCAGTTCTTC. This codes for CASSESLLAGGPQINEQFF.

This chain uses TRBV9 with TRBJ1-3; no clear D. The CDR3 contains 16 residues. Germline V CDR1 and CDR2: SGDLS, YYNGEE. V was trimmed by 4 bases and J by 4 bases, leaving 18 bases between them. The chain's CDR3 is CASSREAKATGNTIYF. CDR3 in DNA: TGTGCCAGCAGCCGAGAAGCGAAGGCGACCGGAAACACCATATATTTT.

The CDR3 here is CASSARQGYLTDTQYF. In DNA form, the CDR3 reads TGTGCCAGCAGCGCCCGCCAGGGTTACCTCACAGATACGCAGTATTTT. The V gene is TRBV28, the J gene TRBJ2-3; TRBD1 might be the D (5 bases). V dropped 6 bases and J dropped 2 bases, with 18 bases sitting between them. There are 16 residues in the CDR3. Germline values: CDR1 MDHEN, CDR2 SYDVKM.

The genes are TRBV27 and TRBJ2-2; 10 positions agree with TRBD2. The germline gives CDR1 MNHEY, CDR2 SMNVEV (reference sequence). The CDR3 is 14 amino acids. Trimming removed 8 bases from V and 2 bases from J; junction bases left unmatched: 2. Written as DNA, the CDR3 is TGTGCCAGCGGACTAGCGGTTAACACCGGGGAGCTGTTTTTT. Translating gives CASGLAVNTGELFF.

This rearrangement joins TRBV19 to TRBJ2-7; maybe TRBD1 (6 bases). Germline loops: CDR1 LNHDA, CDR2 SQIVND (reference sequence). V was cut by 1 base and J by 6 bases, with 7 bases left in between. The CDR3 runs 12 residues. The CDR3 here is CASSIVRGEQYF. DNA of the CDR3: TGTGCCAGTAGTATAGTCAGGGGCGAGCAGTACTTC.

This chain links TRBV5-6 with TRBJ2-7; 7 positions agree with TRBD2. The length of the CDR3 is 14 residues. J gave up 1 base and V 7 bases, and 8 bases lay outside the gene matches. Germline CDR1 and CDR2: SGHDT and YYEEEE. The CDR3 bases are TGTGCCAGCGGCCGGGGAGGGGCTTCCTACGAGCAGTACTTC. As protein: CASGRGGASYEQYF.

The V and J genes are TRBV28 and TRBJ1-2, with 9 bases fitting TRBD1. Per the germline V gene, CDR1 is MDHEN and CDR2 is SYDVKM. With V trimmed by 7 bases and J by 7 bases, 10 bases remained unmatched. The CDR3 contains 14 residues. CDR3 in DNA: TGTGCCAGCACCTGGGGACAGGGTGCGGGTGGCTACACCTTC. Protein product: CASTWGQGAGGYTF.

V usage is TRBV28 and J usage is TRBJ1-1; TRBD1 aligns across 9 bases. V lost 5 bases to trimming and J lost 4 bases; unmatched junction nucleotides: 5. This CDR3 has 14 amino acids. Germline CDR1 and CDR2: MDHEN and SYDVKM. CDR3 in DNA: TGTGCCAGCAGTCCCGGGACAGGGAGCACTGAAGCTTTCTTT. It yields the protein CASSPGTGSTEAFF.

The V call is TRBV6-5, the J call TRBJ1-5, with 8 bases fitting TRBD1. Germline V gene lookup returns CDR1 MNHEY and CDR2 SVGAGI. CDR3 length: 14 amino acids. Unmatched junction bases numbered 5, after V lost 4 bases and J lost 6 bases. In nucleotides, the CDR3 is TGTGCCAGCAGTTCCAGGGGGCGAAGTCAGCCCCAGCATTTT. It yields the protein CASSSRGRSQPQHF.

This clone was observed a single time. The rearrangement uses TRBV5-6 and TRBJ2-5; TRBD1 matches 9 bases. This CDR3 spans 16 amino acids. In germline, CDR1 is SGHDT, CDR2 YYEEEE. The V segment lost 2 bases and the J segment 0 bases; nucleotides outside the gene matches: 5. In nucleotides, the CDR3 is TGTGCCAGCAGCTTAAGACGGACAGGGGACCAAGAGACCCAGTACTTC. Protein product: CASSLRRTGDQETQYF.

The CDR3 nucleotides are TGTGCCAGCAAGGGACTCTCCTACGAGCAGTACTTC. Amino acids: CASKGLSYEQYF. V gene TRBV6-5 combines with J gene TRBJ2-7, with D possibly matching TRBD2 (6 bases). CDR3 size: 12 residues. Germline lookup yields CDR1 MNHEY and CDR2 SVGAGI. V was cut by 7 bases and J by 0 bases, with 7 bases left in between.

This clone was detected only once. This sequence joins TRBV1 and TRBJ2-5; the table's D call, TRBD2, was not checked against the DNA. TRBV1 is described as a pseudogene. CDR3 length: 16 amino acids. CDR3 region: CTSSQELALTEETQYF. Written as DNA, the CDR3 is TGCACCAGCAGCCAAGAACTAGCTCTTACAGAGGAGACCCAGTACTTC.

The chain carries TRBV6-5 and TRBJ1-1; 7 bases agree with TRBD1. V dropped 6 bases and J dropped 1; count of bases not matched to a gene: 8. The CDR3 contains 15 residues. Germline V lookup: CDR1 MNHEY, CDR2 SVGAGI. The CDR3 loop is CASSFDRTGNTEAFF. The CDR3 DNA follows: TGTGCCAGCAGCTTCGACCGGACAGGGAACACTGAAGCTTTCTTT.

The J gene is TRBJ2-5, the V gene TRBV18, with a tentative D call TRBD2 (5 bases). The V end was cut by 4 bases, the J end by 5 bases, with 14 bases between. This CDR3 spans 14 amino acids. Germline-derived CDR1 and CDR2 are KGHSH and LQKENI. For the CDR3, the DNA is TGTGCCAGCTCACGCCCCGGAGGCGGGGAGACCCAGTACTTC. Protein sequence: CASSRPGGGETQYF.

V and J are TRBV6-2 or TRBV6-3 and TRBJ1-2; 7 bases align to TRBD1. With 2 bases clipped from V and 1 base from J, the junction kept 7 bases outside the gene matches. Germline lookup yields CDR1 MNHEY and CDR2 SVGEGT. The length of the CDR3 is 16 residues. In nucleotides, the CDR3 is TGTGCCAGCAGTTACATTGGGACAGAAATTAACTATGGCTACACCTTC. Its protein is CASSYIGTEINYGYTF.